Listed below are T cell receptor beta chains from one sample, sequenced in a study of blood T cell repertoires in COVID-19. Profiled with immunoSEQ multiplex PCR; TCRdb holds only in-frame clones, not every one. The data hold 150,000 to 200,000 clones, with approximately 90% observed a single time. Source material: PBMCs or T cells enriched from blood (not recorded which). Receptors originate from a woman aged 25 to 39 who had recovered from COVID-19. CDR3s leave out the opening cysteine and the closing phenylalanine or tryptophan. A D gene is named only where the DNA matches it firmly. Only some rows state a clone size, as once, few, many or a class for expanded clones.

d_gene | j_gene | v_gene | abundance | CDR3aa
TRBD2 | TRBJ2-1 | TRBV3-1/TRBV3-2 | - | ASSHSPVGGRGRQF
TRBD1 | TRBJ1-2 | TRBV7-2 | - | ASSPGGGWAYT
- | TRBJ2-7 | TRBV5-4 | few | ASSLPAVEQY
- | TRBJ2-7 | TRBV11-3 | - | ASSFPGTPYEQY
TRBD2 | TRBJ2-3 | TRBV7-2 | - | ASSIPGLAGGGYTQY
- | TRBJ1-6 | TRBV6-4 | - | ASPLPPLH
- | TRBJ2-7 | TRBV5-5 | once | ASSLNTRSSYEQY
- | TRBJ1-1 | TRBV3-1/TRBV3-2 | - | ASSQDFSGKGSTEAF
TRBD1 | TRBJ1-1 | TRBV4-1 | - | ASSQDLQGYTEAF
TRBD1 | TRBJ1-5 | TRBV5-4 | - | ASSLAGGQPQH
- | TRBJ1-1 | TRBV18 | - | ASSPDDRNTEAF
- | TRBJ1-6 | TRBV2 | - | ATTIQGRGSPLH
- | TRBJ2-1 | TRBV10-2 | - | ASKEISTYNEQF
TRBD1 | TRBJ1-4 | TRBV6-6 | - | ASSYSSGQINEKLF
TRBD2 | TRBJ2-7 | TRBV7-8 | - | ASSPTSRYEQY
- | TRBJ1-2 | TRBV7-9 | - | ASSRQTISDYGYT
- | TRBJ2-2 | TRBV6-5 | - | ASRIATGNTGELF
TRBD2 | TRBJ2-1 | TRBV9 | - | ASSARGGAGYNEQF
TRBD1 | TRBJ1-1 | TRBV12-5 | - | ASGSLDRDGEAF
TRBD1 | TRBJ1-6 | TRBV4-1 | - | ASSPDRVYSPLH
- | TRBJ1-3 | TRBV29-1 | - | SVEGGGNTIY
TRBD1 | TRBJ1-1 | TRBV7-3 | - | ASSTTGGPNTEAF
TRBD2 | TRBJ2-7 | TRBV11-3 | - | ASSARTSGNRRGWEQY
- | TRBJ2-7 | TRBV5-4 | - | ASSLRGYEQY
TRBD1 | TRBJ1-4 | TRBV4-3 | - | ASSQVLRVQGLSEKLF
- | TRBJ2-1 | TRBV7-2 | - | ASSLLRGLGNEQF
TRBD2 | TRBJ2-3 | TRBV6-2/TRBV6-3 | few | ASSYPSGGITDTQY
TRBD1 | TRBJ2-2 | TRBV3-1/TRBV3-2 | few | ASRTQGSGELF
- | TRBJ2-2 | TRBV7-2 | - | ASGRTSKGAGELF
- | TRBJ2-2 | TRBV7-3 | once | ASSSVGGGYTGELF
- | TRBJ2-7 | TRBV7-8 | - | ASSPSAYEQY
- | TRBJ1-2 | TRBV13 | - | ASHGGLPQDYGYT
- | TRBJ1-1 | TRBV4-1 | - | ASSPYVQQGNTEAF
- | TRBJ2-2 | TRBV9 | - | ASGPGINTGELF
- | TRBJ2-7 | TRBV19 | - | ASSTHPGARYEQY
TRBD1 | TRBJ2-1 | TRBV19 | - | ASRGGQGDYNEQF
TRBD2 | TRBJ2-1 | TRBV7-2 | - | ASSPEPPTSGIGNEQF
- | TRBJ1-5 | TRBV19 | - | ASSISVGSNQPQH
- | TRBJ1-2 | TRBV5-4 | - | ASSLRRGIVNYGYT
- | TRBJ1-5 | TRBV6-6 | - | ASTGNQGEGQPQH
TRBD1 | TRBJ1-2 | TRBV11-2 | few | ASSSTTGWLTDGYT
TRBD1 | TRBJ1-6 | TRBV3-1/TRBV3-2 | - | ASSLRDRTDSPLH
- | TRBJ1-5 | TRBV19 | - | ASTSGPEGNQPQH
- | TRBJ2-2 | TRBV6-5 | - | ASSYVGGSTGELF
TRBD1 | TRBJ1-4 | TRBV29-1 | few | SVEQTGEEEKLF
- | TRBJ2-1 | TRBV10-3 | - | AISDIEDSSYNEQF
TRBD1 | TRBJ2-1 | TRBV18 | - | ASSADRGTNEQF
TRBD2 | TRBJ2-1 | TRBV6-2/TRBV6-3 | - | ASSVPGLGGHEQF
TRBD1 | TRBJ1-3 | TRBV5-1 | - | ASSRGQAGNTIY
- | TRBJ1-5 | TRBV7-9 | few | ASSLPPGQPQH
- | TRBJ2-1 | TRBV15 | - | ATSRDNSGPQHEQF
- | TRBJ1-1 | TRBV6-5 | - | ASSLSTGAGTEAF
- | TRBJ1-1 | TRBV4-3 | once | ASSQASGPNTEAF
- | TRBJ2-3 | TRBV21-1 | - | ASSAGTSGRISTDTQY
- | TRBJ1-1 | TRBV19 | - | ASSIGGATEANTEAF
- | TRBJ1-2 | TRBV27 | - | ASRGAGYGYT
- | TRBJ1-1 | TRBV11-3 | - | ASSLIAGKAF
TRBD1 | TRBJ2-2 | TRBV6-2/TRBV6-3 | - | ASSPLRTGKSELF
- | TRBJ1-2 | TRBV9 | few | ASSPTPGTVSGGYT
- | TRBJ1-3 | TRBV6-2/TRBV6-3 | once | ASSGIPGGEAGNTIY